This T cell receptor (beta chain) was sequenced in a study of CD8+ T cells in alopecia areata. Study-wide points: Sequencing of scalp samples also captures resident alphabeta T cells of normal skin. Whereas mice showed it more clearly, TCR sharing across patients was murkier, possibly because of HLA. Affected scalp, especially in alopecia totalis/universalis, had a higher clonality than normal scalp did.

As regards this clone: The antigen is unknown.

Between the trimmed V and J ends, which lost 5 bases and 4 bases, there was a span of 20 bases. Germline V gives CDR1 PRHDT, CDR2 FYEKMQ (reference sequence). The CDR3 contains 16 residues. Sorting separated CD4+ and CD8+ T cells out of PBMCs. Extracted RNA was reverse transcribed, and the resulting cDNA served as sequencing template. Clones were read by immunoSEQ multiplex PCR, and TCRdb kept only the in-frame ones, dropping some. This sample has about 200,000 clones, with about 61% found just once. V usage is TRBV13 and J usage is TRBJ1-2; D not resolved. Material: CD8+ T cells sorted from blood. The TCR originated in a human donor in good health. CDR3 DNA sequence: TGTGCCAGCAGCACCACGGACGGGAGGGAGACCTATGGCTACACCTTC. This sequence encodes CASSTTDGRETYGYTF. Looking up the rest from reference TRBV13 and TRBJ1-2 gives the full variable domain: AAGVIQSPRHLIKEKRETATLKCYPIPRHDTVYWYQQGPGQDPQFLISFYEKMQSDKGSIPDRFSAQQFSDYHSELNMSSLELGDSALYFCASSTTDGRETYGYTFGSGTRLTVV.